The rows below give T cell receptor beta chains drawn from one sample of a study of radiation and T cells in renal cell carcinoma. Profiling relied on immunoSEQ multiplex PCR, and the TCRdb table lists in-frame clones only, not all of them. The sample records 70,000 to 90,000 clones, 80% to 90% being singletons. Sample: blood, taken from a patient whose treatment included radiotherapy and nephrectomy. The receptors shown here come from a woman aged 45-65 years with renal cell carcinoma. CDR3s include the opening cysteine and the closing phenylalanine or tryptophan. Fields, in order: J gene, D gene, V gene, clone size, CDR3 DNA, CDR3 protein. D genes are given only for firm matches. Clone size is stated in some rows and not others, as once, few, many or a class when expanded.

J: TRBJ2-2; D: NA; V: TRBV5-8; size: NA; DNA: TGTGCCAGCAGCTTGGATCGAGGGGCGACCGGGGAGCTGTTTTTT; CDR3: CASSLDRGATGELFF
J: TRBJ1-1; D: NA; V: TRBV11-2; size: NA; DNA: TGTGCCAGCAGCTTAGGCCAGGGTTCCACTGAAGCTTTCTTT; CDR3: CASSLGQGSTEAFF
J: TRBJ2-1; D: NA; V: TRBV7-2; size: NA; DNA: TGTGCCAGCAGCTTAAGTGTCTCAGCGGAGCCAAACAATGAGCAGTTCTTC; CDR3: CASSLSVSAEPNNEQFF
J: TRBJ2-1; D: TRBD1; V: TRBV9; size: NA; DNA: TGTGCCAGCAGCGTAGCTGAGGGGGCAACCTACAATGAGCAGTTCTTC; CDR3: CASSVAEGATYNEQFF
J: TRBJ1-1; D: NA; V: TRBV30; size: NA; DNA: TGTGCCTGGAGGAAACAAATGAACACTGAAGCTTTCTTT; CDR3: CAWRKQMNTEAFF
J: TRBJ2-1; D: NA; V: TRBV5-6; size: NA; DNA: TGTGCCAGCAGCCTCCTCCGGAACCCCATCGGGCCCAATGAGCAGTTCTTC; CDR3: CASSLLRNPIGPNEQFF
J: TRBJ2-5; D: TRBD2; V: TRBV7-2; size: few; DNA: TGTGCCAGCAGCTCGACTAGCGGGAGGGGGGAGACCCAGTACTTC; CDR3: CASSSTSGRGETQYF
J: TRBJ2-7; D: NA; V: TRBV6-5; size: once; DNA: TGTGCTTCAGGTCGGGGCCACGAGCAGTACTTC; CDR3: CASGRGHEQYF
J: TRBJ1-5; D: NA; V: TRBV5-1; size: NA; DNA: TGCGCCAGCAGCCCCACTACAGGGAGTTATAGCAATCAGCCCCAGCATTTT; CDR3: CASSPTTGSYSNQPQHF
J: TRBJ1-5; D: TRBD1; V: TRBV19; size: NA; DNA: TGTGCCAGTACGACAGGGGGCAGTTTCGGGCCCCAGCATTTT; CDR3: CASTTGGSFGPQHF
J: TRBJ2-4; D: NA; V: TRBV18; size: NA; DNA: TGTGCCAGCTCACCACCGAATCCGGCGGGTGGAAACATTCAGTACTTC; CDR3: CASSPPNPAGGNIQYF
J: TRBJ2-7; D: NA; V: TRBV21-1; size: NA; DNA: TGTGCCAGCAGCAAGGAGCTACACCGTAGCGAGCAGTACTTC; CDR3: CASSKELHRSEQYF
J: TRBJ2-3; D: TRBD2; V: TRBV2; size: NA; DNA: TGTGCCAGCAGGCCCACTAGCGGGGGGGCCAAAGATACGCAGTATTTT; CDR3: CASRPTSGGAKDTQYF
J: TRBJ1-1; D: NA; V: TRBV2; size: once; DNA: TGTGCCAGCAGTGAGGTCGGGGGCCTCACTGAAGCTTTCTTT; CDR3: CASSEVGGLTEAFF
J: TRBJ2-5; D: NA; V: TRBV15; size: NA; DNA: TGTGCCACCAGCAGAAACTACAGGGATGAGGGGCAAGAGACCCAGTACTTC; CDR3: CATSRNYRDEGQETQYF
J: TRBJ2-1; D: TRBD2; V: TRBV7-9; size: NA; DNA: TGTGCCAGCAGCCTTAGCGGGGGCTCCTACAATGAGCAGTTCTTC; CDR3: CASSLSGGSYNEQFF
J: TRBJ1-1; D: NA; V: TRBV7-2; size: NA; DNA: TGTGCCAGCAGCCCGGGCGGGGTGAACACTGAAGCTTTCTTT; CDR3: CASSPGGVNTEAFF
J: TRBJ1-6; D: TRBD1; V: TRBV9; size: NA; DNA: TGTGCCAGCTCCACAGGGGAGCAGCGCGGTTCACCCCTCCACTTT; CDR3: CASSTGEQRGSPLHF
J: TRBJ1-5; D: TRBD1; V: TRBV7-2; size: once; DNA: TGTGCCAGCAGCGACCAGGGGGTTGGTAGCAATCAGCCCCAGCATTTT; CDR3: CASSDQGVGSNQPQHF
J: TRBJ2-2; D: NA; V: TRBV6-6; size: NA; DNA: TGTGCCAGCAGTTTTCATGTGTCCGGGGAGCTGTTTTTT; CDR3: CASSFHVSGELFF
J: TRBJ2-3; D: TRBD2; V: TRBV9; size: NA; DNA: TGTGCCAGCAGCCGAGCGGGGGGGCATGGAGATACGCAGTATTTT; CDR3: CASSRAGGHGDTQYF
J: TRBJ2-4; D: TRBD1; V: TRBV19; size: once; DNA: TGTGCCAGTAGTATAGACACCCGCCGGGACAGGGAAAACATTCAGTACTTC; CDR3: CASSIDTRRDRENIQYF
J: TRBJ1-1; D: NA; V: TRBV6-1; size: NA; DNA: TGTGCCAGCAGGACGGCCCACGGGGCGAGTACTGAAGCTTTCTTT; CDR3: CASRTAHGASTEAFF
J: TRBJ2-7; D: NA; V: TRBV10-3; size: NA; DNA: TGTGCCATCAGTGACTGGCAGACCCCCTACGAGCAGTACTTC; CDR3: CAISDWQTPYEQYF
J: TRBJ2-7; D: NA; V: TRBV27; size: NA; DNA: TGTGCCAGCCCCGTCTACGAGCAGTACTTC; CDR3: CASPVYEQYF
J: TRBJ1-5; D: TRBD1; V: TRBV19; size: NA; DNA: TGTGCCAGTAGTATAGGACAGGGCGCCAATCAGCCCCAGCATTTT; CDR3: CASSIGQGANQPQHF
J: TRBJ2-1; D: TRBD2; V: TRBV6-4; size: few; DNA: TGTGCCAGCAGTACTACCCGGGAGGGCTACAATGAGCAGTTCTTC; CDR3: CASSTTREGYNEQFF
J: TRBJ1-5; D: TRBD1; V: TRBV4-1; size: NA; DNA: TGCGCCAGCAGCCAAGATGAGACAGGGGGCGAGGAGCCCCAGCATTTT; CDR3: CASSQDETGGEEPQHF
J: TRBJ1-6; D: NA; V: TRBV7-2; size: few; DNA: TGTGCCAGCAGCTTACCCATCGGGGGTTCGCCCCTCCACTTT; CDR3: CASSLPIGGSPLHF
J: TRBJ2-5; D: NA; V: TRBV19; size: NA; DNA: TGTGCCAGTAGTGCAGGGGGGGAGACCCAGTACTTC; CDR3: CASSAGGETQYF
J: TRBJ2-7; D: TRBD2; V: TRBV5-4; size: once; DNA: TGTGCCAGCAGCCATACTAGCGACGAGCAGTACTTC; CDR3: CASSHTSDEQYF
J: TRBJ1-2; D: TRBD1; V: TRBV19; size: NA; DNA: TGTGCCAGTAGTAGGCCGGGACAGGGGGACTTTGGCTACACCTTC; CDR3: CASSRPGQGDFGYTF
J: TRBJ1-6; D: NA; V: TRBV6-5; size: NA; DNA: TGTGCCAGCAAACCTGCGGGGGACTATAATTCACCCCTCCACTTT; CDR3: CASKPAGDYNSPLHF
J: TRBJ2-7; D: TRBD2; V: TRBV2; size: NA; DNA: TGTGCCAGCAGTTCCGGGACTAGCGGGGGCGAGCAGTACTTC; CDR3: CASSSGTSGGEQYF
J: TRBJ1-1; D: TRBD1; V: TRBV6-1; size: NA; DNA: TGTGCCAGCAGTGAAGGAGAAGGGACAGGGCTCGCTTTCTTT; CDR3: CASSEGEGTGLAFF
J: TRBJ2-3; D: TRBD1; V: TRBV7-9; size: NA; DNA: TGTGCCAGCAGCTTTCAGGGGGCCGGGGCAGATACGCAGTATTTT; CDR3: CASSFQGAGADTQYF
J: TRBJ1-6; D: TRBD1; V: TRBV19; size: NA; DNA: TGTGCCAGTAGTATAAGAGGGGGACAGGTCTCCTATAATTCACCCCTCCACTTT; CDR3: CASSIRGGQVSYNSPLHF
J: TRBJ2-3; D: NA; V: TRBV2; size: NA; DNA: TGTGCCAGCAGTGAACTTAGTCAGAGAGATACGCAGTATTTT; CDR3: CASSELSQRDTQYF
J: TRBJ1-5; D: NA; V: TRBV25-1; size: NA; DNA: TGTGCCAGCAGTGAATATGGAGACAATCAGCCCCAGCATTTT; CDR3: CASSEYGDNQPQHF
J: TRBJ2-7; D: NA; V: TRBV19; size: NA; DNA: TGTGCCAGTAGTAGCCGGGACATCCCCTACGAGCAGTACTTC; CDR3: CASSSRDIPYEQYF
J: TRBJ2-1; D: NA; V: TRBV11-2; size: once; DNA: TGTGCCAGCAGCCTGCAGCTGAGGAGCTCCTACAATGAGCAGTTCTTC; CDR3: CASSLQLRSSYNEQFF
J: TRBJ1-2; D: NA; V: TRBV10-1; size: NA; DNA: TGCGCCAGCAGTGAGTACAGGGCGGATGGCTACACCTTC; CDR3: CASSEYRADGYTF
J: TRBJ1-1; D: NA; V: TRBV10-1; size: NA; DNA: TGCGCCAGCAGAGAGGGGCTGAACACTGAAGCTTTCTTT; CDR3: CASREGLNTEAFF
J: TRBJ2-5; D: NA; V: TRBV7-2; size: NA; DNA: TGTGCCAGCAGTTCCCAAGGTATCGAGGTTGGGACCCAGTACTTC; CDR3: CASSSQGIEVGTQYF
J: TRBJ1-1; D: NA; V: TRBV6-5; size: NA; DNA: TGTGCCAGCTCCCGCAGGGCCAGGAACACTGAAGCTTTCTTT; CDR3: CASSRRARNTEAFF
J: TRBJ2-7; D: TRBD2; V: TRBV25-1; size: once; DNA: TGTGCCAGCAGTGGGTGGACTAGCGGTATCGACGAGCAGTACTTC; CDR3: CASSGWTSGIDEQYF
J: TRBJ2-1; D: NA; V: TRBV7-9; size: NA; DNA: TGTGCCAGCAGCCCCCCGCCCGGGGAGACCTACAATGAGCAGTTCTTC; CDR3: CASSPPPGETYNEQFF
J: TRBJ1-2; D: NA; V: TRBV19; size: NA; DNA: TGTGCCAGTAGTATAGGGAGGGCAAATGGCTACACCTTC; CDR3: CASSIGRANGYTF
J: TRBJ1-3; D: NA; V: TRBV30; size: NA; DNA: TGTGCCTGGAGTCCCCGACTATCCTCTGGAAACACCATATATTTT; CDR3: CAWSPRLSSGNTIYF
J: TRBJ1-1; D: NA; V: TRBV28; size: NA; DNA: TGTGCCAGCAGTCCTACTGCAGGGGCCTTGAACACTGAAGCTTTCTTT; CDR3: CASSPTAGALNTEAFF
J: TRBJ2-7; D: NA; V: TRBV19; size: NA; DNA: TGTGCCAGTAGTATAGGAGCGGACGCTACCTACGAGCAGTACTTC; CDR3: CASSIGADATYEQYF
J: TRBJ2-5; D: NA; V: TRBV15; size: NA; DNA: TGTGCCACCAGCAGAAAAGAGACCCAGTACTTC; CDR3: CATSRKETQYF
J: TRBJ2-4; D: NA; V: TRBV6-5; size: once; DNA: TGTGCCAGCAGATGCAACATTCAGTACTTC; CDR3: CASRCNIQYF
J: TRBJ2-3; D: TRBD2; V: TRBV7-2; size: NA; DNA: TGTGCCAGCAGCCCCCGGACTAGCGGGGATACGCAGTATTTT; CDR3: CASSPRTSGDTQYF
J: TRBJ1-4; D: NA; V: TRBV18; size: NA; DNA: TGTGCCAGCTCGACCGCAACTAATGAAAAACTGTTTTTT; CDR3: CASSTATNEKLFF